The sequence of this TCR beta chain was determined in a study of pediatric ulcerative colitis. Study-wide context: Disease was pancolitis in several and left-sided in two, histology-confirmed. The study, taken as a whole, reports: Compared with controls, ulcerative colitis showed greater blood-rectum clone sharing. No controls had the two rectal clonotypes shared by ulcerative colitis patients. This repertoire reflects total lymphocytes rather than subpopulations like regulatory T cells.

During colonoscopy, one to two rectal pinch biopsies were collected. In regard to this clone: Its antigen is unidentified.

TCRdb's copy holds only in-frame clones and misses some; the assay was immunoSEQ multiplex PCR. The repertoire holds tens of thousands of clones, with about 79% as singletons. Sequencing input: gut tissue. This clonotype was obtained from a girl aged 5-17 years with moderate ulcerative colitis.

DNA of the CDR3: TGTGCCAGCAGCTTGGCCCCTCACACCGGGGAGCTGTTTTTT. Amino acid sequence: CASSLAPHTGELFF. The chain is built from TRBV5-4 and TRBJ2-2, with unresolved D. CDR1 SGHNT and CDR2 YYREEE come from the germline V gene (reference sequence). The germline V and J ends were trimmed by 0 bases and 3 bases, with 6 bases remaining between them. The length of the CDR3 is 14 residues.